Listed here are 10 T cell receptor beta chains from one sample, sequenced in a study of cytomegalovirus exposure and HLA in healthy donors. The PCR made use of 60 Vbeta and 13 Jbeta primers. This table comes from immunoSEQ multiplex PCR, and its TCRdb copy is limited to in-frame clones, with some not included. There are 130,000 to 150,000 clones in the sample; approximately 70% occur only once, and around an eighth lies in the top ten. The material sequenced was PBMCs. These receptors all come from a human donor in good health.

The chain is built from TRBV5-4 and TRBJ1-2, with 11 nucleotides matching TRBD1. CDR1 SGHNT and CDR2 YYREEE come from the germline V gene (reference sequence). The CDR3 has 16 residues. The trim removed 4 bases at V and 1 base at J, leaving 6 bases unmatched. In DNA, the CDR3 is TGTGCCAGCAGCGTGGGACAGGGGGGCTATAACTATGGCTACACCTTC. Translation gives CASSVGQGGYNYGYTF.

The V call is TRBV18, the J call TRBJ1-2, with D unresolved. The CDR3 totals 13 residues. The germline V gene encodes CDR1 KGHSH and CDR2 LQKENI. Trimming removed 2 bases at V and 4 bases at J, with 8 bases between. The CDR3 region has the DNA TGTGCCAGCTCACCAGAGGGAAGCTATGGCTACACCTTC. This codes for CASSPEGSYGYTF.

This clone showed up just a few times. V is TRBV6-5 and J is TRBJ2-5; D is possibly TRBD2 (5 bases). TRBJ2-7 matches the DNA end more closely, so the J call is doubtful. This CDR3 is built from 11 residues. The germline CDR1 and CDR2 sequences are MNHEY and SVGAGI. DNA of the CDR3: TGTGCCAGCACCCGGGACTACGAGCAGTACTTC. This gives the protein CASTRDYEQYF.

The chain links TRBV18 to TRBJ2-7, with 8 bases fitting TRBD2. V was clipped by 3 bases and J by 6 bases; unmatched bases: 4. The CDR3 runs 13 residues. Germline V gene data show CDR1 as KGHSH and CDR2 as LQKENI. For the CDR3, the DNA is TGTGCCAGCTCACCTAGACTAGCGCTCGAGCAGTACTTC. As protein: CASSPRLALEQYF.

This clone was seen only once. The chain uses TRBV30 and TRBJ2-7; 11 bases fit TRBD2. CDR3 length: 16 residues. CDR1 is GTSNPN and CDR2 is SVGIG in the germline V gene (reference sequence). The J segment lost 2 bases and the V segment lost 4 bases, leaving 10 bases of the junction unmatched. CDR3 in DNA: TGTGCCTGGAACCCCACACTAGCGGGAGATACCTACGAGCAGTACTTC. Protein product: CAWNPTLAGDTYEQYF.

In its sample, this clone was seen a few times. This rearrangement joins TRBV6-5 to TRBJ1-2; D might be TRBD1 (6 bases). This CDR3 region has 13 residues. Looked up from germline, CDR1 is MNHEY and CDR2 is SVGAGI. Between the trimmed V and J ends, which lost 2 bases and 6 bases, there was a span of 10 bases. CDR3 region: CASSYNRENGYTF. The CDR3 nucleotides read TGTGCCAGCAGTTACAACAGGGAGAATGGCTACACCTTC.

The chain recombines TRBV7-9 with TRBJ2-5, with TRBD1 matching over 8 bases. Per the germline V gene, CDR1 is SEHNR and CDR2 is FQNEAQ (reference sequence). V trimming: 5 bases; J trimming: 2 bases; junction bases outside the gene matches: 10. The CDR3 is 16 residues long. The DNA for the CDR3 is TGTGCCAGCAGCGCCGGGACAGGCAACCCTCAAGAGACCCAGTACTTC. Encoded protein: CASSAGTGNPQETQYF.

This clone was counted only a few times. This chain joins TRBV9 and TRBJ2-3; TRBD2 aligns across 9 bases. The CDR3 extends over 15 amino acids. V lost 2 bases and J lost 2; bases outside the gene matches: 3. Germline CDR1 is SGDLS and CDR2 is YYNGEE. CDR3 DNA: TGTGCCAGCAGCGTGGGACTAGCCGACACAGATACGCAGTATTTT. This encodes CASSVGLADTDTQYF.

The chain carries TRBV6-6 and TRBJ1-2; TRBD1 matches at 8 bases. CDR3 length: 13 amino acids. Germline V gene data show CDR1 as MNHNY and CDR2 as SVGAGI (reference sequence). V was clipped by 6 bases and J by 0 bases; unmatched bases: 0. CDR3 sequence reads: CASRTGANYGYTF. CDR3 nucleotide sequence: TGTGCCAGCAGGACAGGGGCTAACTATGGCTACACCTTC.

The CDR3 protein is CASSRTGGGEKLFF. CDR3 sequence (DNA): TGTGCCAGCAGCAGGACAGGGGGCGGGGAAAAACTGTTTTTT. The chain joins TRBV7-9 to TRBJ1-4, with 11 positions matching TRBD1. V lost 5 bases, J lost 8 bases, and 4 bases stayed unmatched. The CDR3 covers 14 residues. In germline, CDR1 is SEHNR, CDR2 FQNEAQ (reference sequence).